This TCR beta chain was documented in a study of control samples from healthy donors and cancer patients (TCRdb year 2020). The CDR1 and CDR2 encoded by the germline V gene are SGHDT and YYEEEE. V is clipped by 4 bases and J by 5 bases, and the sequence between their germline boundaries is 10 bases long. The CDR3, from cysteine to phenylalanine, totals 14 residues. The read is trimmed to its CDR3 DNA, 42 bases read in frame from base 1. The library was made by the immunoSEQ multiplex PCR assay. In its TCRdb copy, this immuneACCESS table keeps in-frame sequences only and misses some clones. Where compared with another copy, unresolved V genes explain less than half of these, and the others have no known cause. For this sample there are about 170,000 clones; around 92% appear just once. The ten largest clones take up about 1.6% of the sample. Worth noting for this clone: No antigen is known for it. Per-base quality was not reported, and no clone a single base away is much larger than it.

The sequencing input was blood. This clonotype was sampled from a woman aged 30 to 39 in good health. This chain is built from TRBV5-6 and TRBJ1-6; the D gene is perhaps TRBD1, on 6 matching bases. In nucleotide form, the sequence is TGTGCCAGCAGCGAGGGACAAAATAATTCACCCCTCCACTTT. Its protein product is CASSEGQNNSPLHF.